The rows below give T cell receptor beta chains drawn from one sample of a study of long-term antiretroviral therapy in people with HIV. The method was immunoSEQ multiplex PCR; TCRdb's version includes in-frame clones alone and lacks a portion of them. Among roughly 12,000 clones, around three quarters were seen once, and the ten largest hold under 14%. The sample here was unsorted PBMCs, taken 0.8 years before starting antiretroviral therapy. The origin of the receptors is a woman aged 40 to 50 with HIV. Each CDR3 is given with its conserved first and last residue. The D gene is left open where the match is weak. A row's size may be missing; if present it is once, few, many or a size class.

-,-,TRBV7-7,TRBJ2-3,TGTGCCAGCAGCTTACGGTACGGGGCATCAGATACGCAGTATTTT,CASSLRYGASDTQYF
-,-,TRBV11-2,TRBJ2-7,TGTGCCAGCAGCTTAGGGTTGTGGCGTTACTCCTACGAGCAGTACTTC,CASSLGLWRYSYEQYF
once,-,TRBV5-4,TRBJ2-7,TGTGCCAGCAGCTTGGCCGGCCAAAACTACGAGCAGTACTTC,CASSLAGQNYEQYF
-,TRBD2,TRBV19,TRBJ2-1,TGTGCCAGTAGCCCCGGGACTAGCGGTTACAATGAGCAGTTCTTC,CASSPGTSGYNEQFF
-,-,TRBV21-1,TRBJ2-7,TGTGCCAGCAGCAAGGGACTAGCGGGAGATCCAGCAGTCCCCGAGCAGTACTTC,CASSKGLAGDPAVPEQYF
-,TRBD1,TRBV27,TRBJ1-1,TGTGCCAGCAGCCCAACAGGGGGCACTGAAGCTTTCTTT,CASSPTGGTEAFF
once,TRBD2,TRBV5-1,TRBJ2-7,TGCGCCAGCAGCTTAGGGCTAGCGGGAGGCTCTTACGAGCAGTACTTC,CASSLGLAGGSYEQYF
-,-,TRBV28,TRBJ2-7,TGTGCCAGCAGTTTCATGGGGAGGACTCTCTCCTACGAGCAGTACTTC,CASSFMGRTLSYEQYF
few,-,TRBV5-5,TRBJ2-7,TGTGCCAGCAGCTTGTCGTGGGGCTACGAGCAGTACTTC,CASSLSWGYEQYF
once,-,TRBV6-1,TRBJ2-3,TGTGCCAGCGCTTATTCGGCAGATACGCAGTATTTT,CASAYSADTQYF
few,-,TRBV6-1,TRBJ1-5,TGTGCCAGCAGTGAAATCCCGGAAGAGCCCCAGCATTTT,CASSEIPEEPQHF
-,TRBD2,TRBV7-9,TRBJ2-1,TGTGCCAGCAGCCTGACCGGGACTAGCGCATTTAATGAGCAGTTCTTC,CASSLTGTSAFNEQFF
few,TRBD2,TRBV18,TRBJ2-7,TGTGCCAGCTCATCAGTGACTAGCGGGAGCTACGAGCAGTACTTC,CASSSVTSGSYEQYF
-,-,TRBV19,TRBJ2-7,TGTGCCAGTGGAGCGCAACCAGCGGACGAGCAGTACTTC,CASGAQPADEQYF
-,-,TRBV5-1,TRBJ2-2,TGCGCCAGCAGTCCGCTTGGACCCATGAACACCGGGGAGCTGTTTTTT,CASSPLGPMNTGELFF
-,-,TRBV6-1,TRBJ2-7,TGTGCCAGCAGACCCCAGGGATCCGGCTACGAGCAGTACTTC,CASRPQGSGYEQYF
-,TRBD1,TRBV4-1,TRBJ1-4,TGCGCCAGCAGCCACTTACAGGGGGGGCATGAAAAACTGTTTTTT,CASSHLQGGHEKLFF
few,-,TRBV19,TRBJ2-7,TGTGCCAGTAGTCCGCAACAGGCTACCTCCTACGAGCAGTACTTC,CASSPQQATSYEQYF
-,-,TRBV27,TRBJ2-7,TGTGCCAGCCGTTTCCTCGGAGCCTACGAGCAGTACTTC,CASRFLGAYEQYF
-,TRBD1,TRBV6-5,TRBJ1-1,TGTGCCAGCAGCCCAAGGACAGGGAACACTGAAGCTTTCTTT,CASSPRTGNTEAFF
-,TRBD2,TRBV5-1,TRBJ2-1,TGCGCCAGCAGCTTGAAGACTAGCGGGGTATCAGAGCAGTTCTTC,CASSLKTSGVSEQFF
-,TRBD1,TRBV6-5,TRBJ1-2,TGTGCCAGCAGCCAAGGACAGGGACGTAACTATGGCTACACCTTC,CASSQGQGRNYGYTF
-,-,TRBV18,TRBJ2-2,TGTGCCAGCTCACCATCACTACGGGGGAACACCGGGGAGCTGTTTTTT,CASSPSLRGNTGELFF
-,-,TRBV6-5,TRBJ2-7,TGTGCCAGCAGGAGGGATTTCGTGGACGAGCAGTACTTC,CASRRDFVDEQYF
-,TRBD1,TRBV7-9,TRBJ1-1,TGTGCCAGCATAGGACAGGGGGTTGGTGAAGCTTTCTTT,CASIGQGVGEAFF